Listed below are T cell receptor beta chains from one sample, sequenced in a study of blood T cells in healthy people across ages. One entry per CDR3 protein, called by TCRdb with MiXCR from the 5' RACE reads. In the table there are 890,000 or so distinct CDR3 sequences, 62% of which are singletons. Sequencing input: blood. The receptor set was obtained from a man aged 25-45 years in good health. CDR3s include the opening cysteine and the closing phenylalanine or tryptophan. D genes are given only for firm matches. Rows give clone size only sometimes, using once, few, many, or a class for an expanded clone.

cdr3_nt	cdr3_aa	clone_size	v_call	j_call	d_call
TGTGCCATCAGTGATCCCCGGGGGGGACAGGGAATCCCCTATGGCTACACCTTC	CAISDPRGGQGIPYGYTF	NA	TRBV10-3	TRBJ1-2	TRBD1
TGTGCCAGCAGAATGGGACAGAGCACAGATACGCAGTATTTT	CASRMGQSTDTQYF	NA	TRBV6-1	TRBJ2-3	TRBD1
TGCAGCACCGGACTAGCGGATTCAGAGACCCAGTACTTC	CSTGLADSETQYF	NA	TRBV29-1	TRBJ2-5	TRBD2
TGTGCCAGCAGCTTACAGGCAGGCGAGACCGGGGAGCTGTTTTTT	CASSLQAGETGELFF	NA	TRBV7-3	TRBJ2-2	NA
TGTGCCAGCAGTCCCCTGACTAGCGGGGACAGCACAGATACGCAGTATTTT	CASSPLTSGDSTDTQYF	NA	TRBV12-3/TRBV12-4	TRBJ2-3	TRBD2
TGTGCCAGCAGCGGGCGTGGTATCCGCACGGATACGCAGTATTTT	CASSGRGIRTDTQYF	NA	TRBV7-2	TRBJ2-3	NA
TGTGCCAGCAGCTTGGACAGGGGGCGTTCGCGTGGCTACACCTTC	CASSLDRGRSRGYTF	NA	TRBV7-2	TRBJ1-2	TRBD1
TGCAGTGCTAGAGAAGGGACAAGCACAGATACGCAGTATTTT	CSAREGTSTDTQYF	NA	TRBV20-1	TRBJ2-3	NA
TGTGCCAGCACCATAGACAGGGGAGCCTACGAGCAGTACTTC	CASTIDRGAYEQYF	NA	TRBV6-6	TRBJ2-7	TRBD1
TGCGCCAGCAGCTCCACTAGGAATGAGCAGTTCTTC	CASSSTRNEQFF	few	TRBV5-1	TRBJ2-1	NA
TGTGCCAGCAGCCTCGGTTACCGGCAGGGACGGGAGCAGTACTTC	CASSLGYRQGREQYF	NA	TRBV3-1	TRBJ2-7	NA
TGCAGTGTTATTTTGGCGGGTGTGCAAGATACGCAGTATTTT	CSVILAGVQDTQYF	NA	TRBV20-1	TRBJ2-3	NA
TGCAGGAGAAAGAACACTGAAGCTTTCTTT	CRRKNTEAFF	NA	TRBV20-1	TRBJ1-1	NA
TGTGCCAGCAGCGGGGATCAGGGATCCGGCTATGGCTACACCTTC	CASSGDQGSGYGYTF	few	TRBV9	TRBJ1-2	NA
TGTGCCAGCGGGGGTGTTGCGGTTTCTAGCACAGATACGCAGTATTTT	CASGGVAVSSTDTQYF	NA	TRBV4-2	TRBJ2-3	NA
TGTGCCAGCAGCCTCCGGGACGCGGGGGAGAAACTGTTTTTT	CASSLRDAGEKLFF	few	TRBV6-1	TRBJ1-4	NA
TGTGCCAGCAGTGCACAGGGCGGCACCGGGGAGCTGTTTTTT	CASSAQGGTGELFF	NA	TRBV25-1	TRBJ2-2	NA
TGTGCCAGCAGTGCACTGACAGGGAACACTGAAGCTTTCTTT	CASSALTGNTEAFF	NA	TRBV25-1	TRBJ1-1	NA
TGTGCCAGCAGCCAAGTTCTCCTAGGAGAGACCCAGTACTTC	CASSQVLLGETQYF	NA	TRBV4-2	TRBJ2-5	NA
TGTGCCAGCAGTTTACCAGCATCACGAGGCTACACCTTC	CASSLPASRGYTF	few	TRBV28	TRBJ1-2	NA
TGTGCCAGCAGTGAACCTGGCGACGGGGGGACTGAAGCTTTCTTT	CASSEPGDGGTEAFF	NA	TRBV25-1	TRBJ1-1	NA
TGCAGCGTTGGGGACAGGGGGAATGGCTACACCTTC	CSVGDRGNGYTF	few	TRBV29-1	TRBJ1-2	TRBD1
TGCGCCAGCAGCGGAGGGACAGGATTCATCTATGGCTACACCTTC	CASSGGTGFIYGYTF	NA	TRBV4-3	TRBJ1-2	TRBD1
TGTGCCAGCAGCCGAGGTGCGGGGGAGAACACCGGGGAGCTGTTTTTT	CASSRGAGENTGELFF	NA	TRBV7-9	TRBJ2-2	TRBD2
TGTGCCAGCGGCCCCAAAAACATTCAGTACTTC	CASGPKNIQYF	few	TRBV28	TRBJ2-4	NA
TGCGCCAGCAGCCAGGGACAGGATACGCCTAACTATGGCTACACCTTC	CASSQGQDTPNYGYTF	few	TRBV4-3	TRBJ1-2	TRBD1
TGTGCCAGCAGTGAAGCGTACAGGGTACGGACCTACGAGCAGTACTTC	CASSEAYRVRTYEQYF	NA	TRBV6-1	TRBJ2-7	NA
TGTGCCAGCAGTTACTCCGGGCTAGCGGGCACAGATACGCAGTATTTT	CASSYSGLAGTDTQYF	once	TRBV6-2/TRBV6-3	TRBJ2-3	TRBD2
TGCGCCAGCAGCTTGGGTCCCGGAGGGGGAATGTACAATGAGCAGTTCTTC	CASSLGPGGGMYNEQFF	few	TRBV5-1	TRBJ2-1	NA
TGTGCCAGCAGGCGGACTGGGGGAACTTCTATCAATGAGCAGTTCTTC	CASRRTGGTSINEQFF	NA	TRBV6-2/TRBV6-3	TRBJ2-1	NA
TGTGCCAGCAGTCCACGCGGCCTCCGGGGCGGCTACACCTTC	CASSPRGLRGGYTF	NA	TRBV12-3/TRBV12-4	TRBJ1-2	NA
TGCGCCAGCAGCCAAGGGAGACTAGCGGGGGTGACAGATACGCAGTATTTT	CASSQGRLAGVTDTQYF	once	TRBV4-3	TRBJ2-3	TRBD2
TGTGCCAGCAGCGCCCTCTCGCGGGGCGACTACAATGAGCAGTTCTTC	CASSALSRGDYNEQFF	NA	TRBV13	TRBJ2-1	NA
TGCAGTGCCGAACTGCAAAGGGGCGCTGGGGCCAACGTCCTGACTTTC	CSAELQRGAGANVLTF	few	TRBV20-1	TRBJ2-6	NA
TGCAGTGCGGACCTGAAAGATACGCAGTATTTT	CSADLKDTQYF	NA	TRBV20-1	TRBJ2-3	NA
TGTGCCAGCAGTTTCGGGAGTAATCAGCCCCAGCATTTT	CASSFGSNQPQHF	NA	TRBV12-3/TRBV12-4	TRBJ1-5	NA
TGCAGTGCTAGAGAGACGAGGGGGTCCTACAATGAGCAGTTCTTC	CSARETRGSYNEQFF	NA	TRBV20-1	TRBJ2-1	NA
TGTGCCAGCAGTTTAAGGGGGGGGGCCGTAGAGACCCAGTACTTC	CASSLRGGAVETQYF	few	TRBV12-3/TRBV12-4	TRBJ2-5	NA
TGTGCCAGCAGCTTTGGACAGGCAGGCTACAATGAGCAGTTCTTC	CASSFGQAGYNEQFF	NA	TRBV7-2	TRBJ2-1	TRBD1
TGTGCCAGCAGCCCAATGGGGAGGGCAGCCTACGAGCAGTACTTC	CASSPMGRAAYEQYF	NA	TRBV7-6	TRBJ2-7	TRBD2
TGTGCCAGCAGCTTAGCGGACATACACAATGAGCAGTACTTC	CASSLADIHNEQYF	NA	TRBV11-1	TRBJ2-7	NA
TGTGCCAGCAGTTACGGGTCGAGCGGACCCTACGAGCAGTACTTC	CASSYGSSGPYEQYF	NA	TRBV6-5	TRBJ2-7	NA
TGCAGTGCTACCCCCGGACGGGGGGCCCTTAAGCAGTTCTTC	CSATPGRGALKQFF	NA	TRBV20-1	TRBJ2-1	NA
TGTGCCAGCAGTTACCCCTGGACAGAGTTCTACGAGCAGTACTTC	CASSYPWTEFYEQYF	NA	TRBV6-2/TRBV6-3	TRBJ2-7	NA
TGTGCCAGCAGCCAAAGACAGGGACATACGCAGTATTTT	CASSQRQGHTQYF	few	TRBV3-1	TRBJ2-3	TRBD1
TGTGCCATCAGTCCGACGGGGGGACAATTTGGTAATACGCAGTATTTT	CAISPTGGQFGNTQYF	many	TRBV10-3	TRBJ2-3	NA
TGTGCCAGCAGCTTTTCAGGAGAAGGAGCGGGGGCCCGGTATTTT	CASSFSGEGAGARYF	NA	TRBV7-9	TRBJ2-3	TRBD2
TGTGCCAGCAGCGCCAATCCTAGGGGCGAGCAGTACTTC	CASSANPRGEQYF	NA	TRBV6-2/TRBV6-3	TRBJ2-7	NA
TGTGCCAGCAGCTTTGAGGTAGTCTCCTACGTGCAGTACTTC	CASSFEVVSYVQYF	NA	TRBV7-9	TRBJ2-5	NA
TGCAGTGCTAGTTTTAAGGGGGCGGGCTCTGGCTACACCTTC	CSASFKGAGSGYTF	few	TRBV20-1	TRBJ1-2	TRBD1
TGCAGCGTTGTAAAATTGACAGCTTATTCTGCTGAAGCTTTCTTT	CSVVKLTAYSAEAFF	NA	TRBV29-1	TRBJ1-1	NA
TGTGCCAGCAGCTTGGGAGGGAGCGAGCAGTACTTC	CASSLGGSEQYF	many	TRBV7-8	TRBJ2-7	TRBD2
TGTGCCAGCAGCTTAAATAGGGGGCTTGAGCAGTACTTC	CASSLNRGLEQYF	NA	TRBV7-3	TRBJ2-7	TRBD1
TGTGCCAGCAGTCCCACCCTCGAGACCCAGTACTTC	CASSPTLETQYF	few	TRBV6-2/TRBV6-3	TRBJ2-5	NA